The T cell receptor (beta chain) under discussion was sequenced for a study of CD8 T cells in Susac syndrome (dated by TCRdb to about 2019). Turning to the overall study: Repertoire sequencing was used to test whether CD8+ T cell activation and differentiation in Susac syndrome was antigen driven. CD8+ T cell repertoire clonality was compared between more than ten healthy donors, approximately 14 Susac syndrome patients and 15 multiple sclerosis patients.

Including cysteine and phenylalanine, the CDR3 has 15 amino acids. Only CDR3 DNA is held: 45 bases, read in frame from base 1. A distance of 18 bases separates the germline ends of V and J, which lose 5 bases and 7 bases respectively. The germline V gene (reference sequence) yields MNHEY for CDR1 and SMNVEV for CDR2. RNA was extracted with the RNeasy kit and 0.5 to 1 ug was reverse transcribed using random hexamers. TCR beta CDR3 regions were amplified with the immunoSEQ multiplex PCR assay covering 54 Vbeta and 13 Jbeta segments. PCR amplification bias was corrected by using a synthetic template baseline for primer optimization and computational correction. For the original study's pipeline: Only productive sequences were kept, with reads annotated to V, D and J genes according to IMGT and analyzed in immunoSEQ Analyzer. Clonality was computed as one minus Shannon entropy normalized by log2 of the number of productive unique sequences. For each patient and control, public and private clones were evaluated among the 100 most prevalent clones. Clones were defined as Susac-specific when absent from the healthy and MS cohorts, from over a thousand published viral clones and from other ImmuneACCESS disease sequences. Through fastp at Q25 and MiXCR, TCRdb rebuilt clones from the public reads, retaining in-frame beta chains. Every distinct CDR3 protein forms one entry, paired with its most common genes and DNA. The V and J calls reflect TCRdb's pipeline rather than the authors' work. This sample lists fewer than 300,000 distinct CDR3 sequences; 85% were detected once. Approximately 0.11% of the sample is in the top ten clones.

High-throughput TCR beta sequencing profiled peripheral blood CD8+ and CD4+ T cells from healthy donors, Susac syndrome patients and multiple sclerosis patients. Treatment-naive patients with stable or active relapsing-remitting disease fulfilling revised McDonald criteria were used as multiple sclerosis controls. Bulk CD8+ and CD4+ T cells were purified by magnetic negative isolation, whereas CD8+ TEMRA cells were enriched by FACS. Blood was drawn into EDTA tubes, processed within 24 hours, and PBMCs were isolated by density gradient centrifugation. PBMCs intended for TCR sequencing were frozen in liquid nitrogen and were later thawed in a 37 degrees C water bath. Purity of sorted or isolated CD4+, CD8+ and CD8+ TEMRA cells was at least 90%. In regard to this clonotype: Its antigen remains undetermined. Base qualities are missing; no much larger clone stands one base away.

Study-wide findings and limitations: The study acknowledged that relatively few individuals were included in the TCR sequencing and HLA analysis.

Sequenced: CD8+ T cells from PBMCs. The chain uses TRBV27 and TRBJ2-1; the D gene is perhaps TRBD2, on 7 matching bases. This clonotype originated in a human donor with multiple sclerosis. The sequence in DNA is TGTGCCAGCAGTCTCTTTCGGGGGGCGAGGAATGAGCAGTTCTTC. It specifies CASSLFRGARNEQFF.